This TCR beta chain was captured by sequencing in a study of T cells after yellow fever vaccination. Study background: For low cell numbers, libraries were made with SMART-Seq v4 Ultra Low Input.

The study, taken as a whole, reports: FACS-sorted repertoires might harbor abundant contaminating clonotypes from the bulk population. Clones that expanded after primary vaccination mostly reappeared after the booster (over 95% CD4, 75% to 90% CD8).

With respect to this clonotype: Its cognate antigen is unknown.

The germline V gene encodes CDR1 MNHEY and CDR2 SVGEGT. The CDR3 covers 13 residues. J was trimmed by 6 bases and V by 5 bases; bases with no gene match: 6. Generation of TCR cDNA used 5'RACE template switching (which added a universal primer site and UMIs). Each CDR3 protein gets one entry after TCRdb re-called the 5' RACE reads with MiXCR. The data hold under 95,000 distinct CDR3 sequences, with around 7.7% observed a single time. This sequence was found in a young man who received the YFV17D yellow fever vaccine. The source was CD8+ T cells sorted from PBMCs, collected roughly 10 days after the first yellow fever vaccination. The gene calls are TRBV6-2 or TRBV6-3 and TRBJ2-7; 8 bases are shared with TRBD2. CDR3 protein: CASSHGGAAEQYF. CDR3 DNA sequence: TGTGCCAGCAGTCACGGGGGGGCCGCCGAGCAGTACTTC.